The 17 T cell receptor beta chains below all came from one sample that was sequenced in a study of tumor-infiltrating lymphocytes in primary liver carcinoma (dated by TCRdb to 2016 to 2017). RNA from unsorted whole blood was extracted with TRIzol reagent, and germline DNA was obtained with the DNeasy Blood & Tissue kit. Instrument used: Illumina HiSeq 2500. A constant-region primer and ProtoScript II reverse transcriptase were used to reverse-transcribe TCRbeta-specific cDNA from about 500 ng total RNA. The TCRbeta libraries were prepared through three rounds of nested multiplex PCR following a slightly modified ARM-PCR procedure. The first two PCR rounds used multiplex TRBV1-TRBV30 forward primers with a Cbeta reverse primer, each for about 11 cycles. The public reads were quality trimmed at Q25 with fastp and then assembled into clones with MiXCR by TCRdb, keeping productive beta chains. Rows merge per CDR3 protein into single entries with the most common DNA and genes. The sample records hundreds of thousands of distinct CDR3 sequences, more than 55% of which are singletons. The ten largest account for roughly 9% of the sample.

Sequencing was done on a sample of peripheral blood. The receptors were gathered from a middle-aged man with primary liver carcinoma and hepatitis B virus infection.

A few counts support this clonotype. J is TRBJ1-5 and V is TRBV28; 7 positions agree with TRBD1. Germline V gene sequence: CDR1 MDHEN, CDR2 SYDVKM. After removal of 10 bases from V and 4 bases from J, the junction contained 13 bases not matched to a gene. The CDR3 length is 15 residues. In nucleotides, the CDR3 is TGTGCCACATCAAAGGGGGCGCTGGAAAATCAGCCCCAGCATTTT. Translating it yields CATSKGALENQPQHF.

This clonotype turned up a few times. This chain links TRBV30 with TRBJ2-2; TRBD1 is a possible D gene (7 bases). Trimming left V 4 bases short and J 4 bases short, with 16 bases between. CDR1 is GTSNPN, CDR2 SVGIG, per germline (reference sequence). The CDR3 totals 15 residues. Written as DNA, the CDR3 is TGTGCCTGGACCCGGGGGACAGAAATCACCGGGGAGCTGTTTTTT. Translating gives CAWTRGTEITGELFF.

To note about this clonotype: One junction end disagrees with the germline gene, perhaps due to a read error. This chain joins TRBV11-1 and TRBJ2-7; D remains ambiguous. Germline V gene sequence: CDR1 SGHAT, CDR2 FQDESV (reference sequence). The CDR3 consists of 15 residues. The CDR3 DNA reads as TGTGCCACCAGCTCATCTTTAGCTCGTACCTACGAGCAGTACTTC. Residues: CATSSSLARTYEQYF.

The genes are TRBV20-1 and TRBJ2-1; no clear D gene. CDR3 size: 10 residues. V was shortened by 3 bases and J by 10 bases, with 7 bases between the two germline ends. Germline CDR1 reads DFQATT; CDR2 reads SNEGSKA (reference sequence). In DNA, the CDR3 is TGCAGTGCTAGTTTAAACGAGCAGTTCTTC. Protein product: CSASLNEQFF.

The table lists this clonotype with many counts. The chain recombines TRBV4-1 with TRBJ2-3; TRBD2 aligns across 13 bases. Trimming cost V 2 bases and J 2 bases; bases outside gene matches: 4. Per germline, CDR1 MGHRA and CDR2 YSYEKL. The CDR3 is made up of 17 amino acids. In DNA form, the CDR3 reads TGCGCCAGCAGCCAATCCGGGACTAGCGGGACCACAGATACGCAGTATTTT. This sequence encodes CASSQSGTSGTTDTQYF.

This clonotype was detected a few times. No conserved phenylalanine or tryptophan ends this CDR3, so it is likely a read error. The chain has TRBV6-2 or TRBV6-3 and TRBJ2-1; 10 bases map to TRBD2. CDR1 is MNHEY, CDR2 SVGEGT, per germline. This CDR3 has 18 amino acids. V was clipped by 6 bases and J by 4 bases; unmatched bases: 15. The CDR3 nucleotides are TGTGCCAGCAGCCAACCCCTCTCCAGCGGGAGGGGGTACAATGAGCAGTTCTTG. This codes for CASSQPLSSGRGYNEQFL.

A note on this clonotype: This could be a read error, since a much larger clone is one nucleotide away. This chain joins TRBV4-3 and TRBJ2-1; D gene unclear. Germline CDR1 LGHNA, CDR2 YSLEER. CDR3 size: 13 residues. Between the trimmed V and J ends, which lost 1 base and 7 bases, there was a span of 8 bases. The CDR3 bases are TGCGCCAGCAGCCAAGTCCCAAAGAATGAGCAGTTCTTC. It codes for CASSQVPKNEQFF.

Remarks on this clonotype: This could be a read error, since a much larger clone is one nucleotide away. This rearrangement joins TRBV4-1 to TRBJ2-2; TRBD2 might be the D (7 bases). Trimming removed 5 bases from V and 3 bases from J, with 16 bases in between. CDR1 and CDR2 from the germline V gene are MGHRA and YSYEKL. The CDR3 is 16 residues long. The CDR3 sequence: CASSSLAGADTGELFF. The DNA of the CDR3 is TGCGCCAGCAGCTCCTTGGCGGGGGCGGACACCGGGGAGCTGTTTTTT.

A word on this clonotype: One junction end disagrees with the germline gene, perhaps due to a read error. In nucleotides, the CDR3 is TGTGCCAGCAGCCCTTACGCGGGCGCGAACACCGGGGAGCTGTCTTTT. Protein product: CASSPYAGANTGELSF. This chain joins TRBV11-2 and TRBJ2-2; D is perhaps TRBD2 (5 bases). The CDR3 covers 16 residues. Germline values: CDR1 SGHAT, CDR2 FQNNGV.

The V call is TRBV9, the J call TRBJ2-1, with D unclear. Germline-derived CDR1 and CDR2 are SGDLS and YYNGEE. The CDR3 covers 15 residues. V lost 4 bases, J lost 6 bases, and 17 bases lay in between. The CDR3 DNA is TGTGCCAGCAGCCTCCGGCCCTCCGTTAGCAATGAGCAGTTCTTC. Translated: CASSLRPSVSNEQFF.

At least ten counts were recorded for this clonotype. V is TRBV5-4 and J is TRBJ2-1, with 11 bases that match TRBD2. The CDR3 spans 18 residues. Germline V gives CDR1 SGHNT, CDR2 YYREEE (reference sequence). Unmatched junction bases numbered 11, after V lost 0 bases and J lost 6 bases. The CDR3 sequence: CASSLANSGRAPINEQFF. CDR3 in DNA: TGTGCCAGCAGCTTGGCGAATAGCGGGAGGGCCCCCATCAATGAGCAGTTCTTC.

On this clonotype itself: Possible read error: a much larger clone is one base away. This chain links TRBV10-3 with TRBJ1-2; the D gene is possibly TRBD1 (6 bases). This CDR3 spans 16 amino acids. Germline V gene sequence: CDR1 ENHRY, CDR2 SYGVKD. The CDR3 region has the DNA TGTGCCATCAGTGATCTAAAGGCTACAGGGAACTATGACTACACCTTC. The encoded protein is CAISDLKATGNYDYTF.

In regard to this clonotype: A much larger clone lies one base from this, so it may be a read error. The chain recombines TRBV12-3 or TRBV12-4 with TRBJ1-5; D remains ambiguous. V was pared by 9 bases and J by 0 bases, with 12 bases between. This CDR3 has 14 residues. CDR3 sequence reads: CASKRRYSNQPQHF. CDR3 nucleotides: TGTGCCAGTAAAAGACGTTATAGCAATCAGCCCCAGCATTTT.

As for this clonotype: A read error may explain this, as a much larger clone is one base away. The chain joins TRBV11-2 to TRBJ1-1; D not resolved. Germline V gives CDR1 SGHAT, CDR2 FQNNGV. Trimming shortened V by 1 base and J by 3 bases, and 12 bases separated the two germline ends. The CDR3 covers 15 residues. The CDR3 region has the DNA TGTGCCAGCAGCTTAGCTGGGCTATTGGACACTGAAGCTTTCTTT. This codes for CASSLAGLLDTEAFF. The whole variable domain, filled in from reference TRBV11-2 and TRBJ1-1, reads EAGVAQSPRYKIIEKRQSVAFWCNPISGHATLYWYQQILGQGPKLLIQFQNNGVVDDSQLPKDRFSAERLKGVDSTLKIQPAKLEDSAVYLCASSLAGLLDTEAFFGQGTRLTVV.

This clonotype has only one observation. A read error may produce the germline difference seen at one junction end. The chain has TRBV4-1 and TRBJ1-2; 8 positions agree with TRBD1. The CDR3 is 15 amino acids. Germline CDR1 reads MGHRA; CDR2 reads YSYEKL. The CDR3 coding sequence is TGCGCCAGCAGCAACTCCGGACAGGGATTAGATGGCTACATCTTC. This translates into CASSNSGQGLDGYIF.

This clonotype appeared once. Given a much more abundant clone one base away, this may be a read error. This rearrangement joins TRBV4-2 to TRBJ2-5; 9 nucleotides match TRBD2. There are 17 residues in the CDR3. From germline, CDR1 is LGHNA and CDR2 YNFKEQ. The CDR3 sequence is CANSQDVVAGVAETQYF. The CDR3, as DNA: TGTGCCAACAGCCAAGATGTGGTAGCGGGAGTAGCGGAGACCCAGTACTTC.

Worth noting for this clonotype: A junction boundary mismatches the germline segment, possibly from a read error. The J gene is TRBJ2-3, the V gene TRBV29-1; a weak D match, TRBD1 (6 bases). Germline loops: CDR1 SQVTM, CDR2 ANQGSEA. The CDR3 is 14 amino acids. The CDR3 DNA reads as TGTAGCGTTGAAAGGACAGAGGGCACAGATACGCAGTATTTT. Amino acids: CSVERTEGTDTQYF.